This T cell receptor (beta chain) was retrieved from a study of blood T cell repertoires in COVID-19. Assay: immunoSEQ multiplex PCR; the TCRdb copy retains only in-frame clones and omits some. This table holds about 150,000 clones, roughly 81% found once. CDR1 KGHSH and CDR2 LQKENI come from the germline V gene. The junction had 8 bases not matched to a gene; V was cut back by 4 bases and J by 3 bases. This CDR3 has 16 residues. The sequence was obtained from a human donor with acute or convalescent COVID-19. The donor label of this sample is uncertain. The sequenced sample consisted of peripheral blood. The chain has TRBV18 and TRBJ1-3, with TRBD1 matching 8 bases. CDR3 in amino acids: CASSRRDRSIGNTIYF. The CDR3 bases are TGTGCCAGCTCACGACGGGACAGGTCAATTGGAAACACCATATATTTT.